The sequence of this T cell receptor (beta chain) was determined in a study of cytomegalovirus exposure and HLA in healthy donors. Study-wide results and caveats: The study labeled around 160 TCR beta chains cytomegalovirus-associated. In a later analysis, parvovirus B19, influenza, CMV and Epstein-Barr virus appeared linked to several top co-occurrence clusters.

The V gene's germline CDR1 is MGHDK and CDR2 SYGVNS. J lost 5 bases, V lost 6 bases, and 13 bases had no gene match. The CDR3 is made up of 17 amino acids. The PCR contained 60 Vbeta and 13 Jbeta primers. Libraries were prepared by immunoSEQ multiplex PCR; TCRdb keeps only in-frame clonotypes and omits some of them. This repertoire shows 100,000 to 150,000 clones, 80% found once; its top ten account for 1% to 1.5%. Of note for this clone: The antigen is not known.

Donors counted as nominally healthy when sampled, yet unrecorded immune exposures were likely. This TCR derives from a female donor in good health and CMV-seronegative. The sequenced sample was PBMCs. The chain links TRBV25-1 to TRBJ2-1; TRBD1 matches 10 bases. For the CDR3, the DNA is TGTGCCAGCAGCGAGCCCCCCCCGGGACAGGGGAACAATGAGCAGTTCTTC. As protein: CASSEPPPGQGNNEQFF. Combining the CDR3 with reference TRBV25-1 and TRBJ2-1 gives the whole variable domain EADIYQTPRYLVIGTGKKITLECSQTMGHDKMYWYQQDPGMELHLIHYSYGVNSTEKGDLSSESTVSRIRTEHFPLTLESARPSHTSQYLCASSEPPPGQGNNEQFFGPGTRLTVL.